This is a list of T cell receptor beta chains from one sample in a study of identical twins. Via MiXCR, TCRdb re-called the 5' RACE reads, giving one row per CDR3 protein. The sample consists of 210,000 or so distinct CDR3 sequences, 7.5% of them appearing once. The data also belong to a second study, concerning yellow fever vaccine responses in identical twins.

Sequenced sample: memory (CD45RO+) T cells sorted from blood. The source is a woman aged 18-35 years in good health. Both conserved end residues are part of each CDR3. The D gene is left open where the match is weak. Where a row states a size, it is once, few, many or the class of an expanded clone; other rows omit it.

V	D	size	J	CDR3	DNA
TRBV5-1	TRBD1	many	TRBJ2-7	CASSPQGAGSYEQYF	TGCGCCAGCAGCCCACAGGGGGCCGGTTCCTACGAGCAGTACTTC
TRBV6-1	TRBD2	many	TRBJ2-2	CASSLAGAGTGELFF	TGTGCCAGCAGTCTAGCGGGAGCGGGCACCGGGGAGCTGTTTTTT
TRBV29-1	TRBD1	many	TRBJ2-5	CSLTGSETQYF	TGCAGCCTGACAGGGTCAGAGACCCAGTACTTC
TRBV19	-	few	TRBJ2-3	CANPVADTQYF	TGTGCCAATCCGGTGGCAGATACGCAGTATTTT
TRBV7-2	-	many	TRBJ1-3	CASSASGGRNTIYF	TGTGCCAGCAGCGCGTCGGGGGGCCGAAACACCATATATTTT
TRBV20-1	-	-	TRBJ1-1	CSAHPGSHPMNTEAFF	TGCAGTGCCCACCCAGGCTCCCATCCAATGAACACTGAAGCTTTCTTT
TRBV5-1	TRBD1	many	TRBJ2-2	CASSLLWQGAAGELFF	TGCGCCAGCAGCTTGCTTTGGCAGGGGGCCGCCGGGGAGCTGTTTTTT
TRBV9	-	many	TRBJ2-7	CASSVGLSYEQYF	TGTGCCAGCAGCGTAGGTTTGTCCTACGAGCAGTACTTC
TRBV12-3/TRBV12-4	-	few	TRBJ2-7	CASRNGVHSYEQYF	TGTGCCAGCAGAAACGGGGTCCACTCCTACGAGCAGTACTTC
TRBV27	TRBD1	many	TRBJ1-4	CASRINDRVDEKLFF	TGTGCCAGCAGGATCAACGACAGGGTTGACGAAAAACTGTTTTTT
TRBV7-9	-	-	TRBJ1-1	CASSLREAFF	TGTGCCAGCAGCTTAAGGGAAGCTTTCTTT
TRBV5-1	-	many	TRBJ2-1	CASSLAIGYNEQFF	TGCGCCAGCAGCTTGGCGATAGGGTACAATGAGCAGTTCTTC
TRBV9	-	many	TRBJ2-7	CASSVSWREGEQYF	TGTGCCAGCAGCGTATCGTGGCGGGAAGGCGAGCAGTACTTC
TRBV5-1	TRBD2	few	TRBJ2-5	CASSFGSGSGETQYF	TGCGCCAGCAGCTTCGGTAGCGGGAGCGGAGAGACCCAGTACTTC
TRBV10-1	-	many	TRBJ2-7	CASSKTSSYEQYF	TGCGCCAGCAGTAAGACAAGCTCCTACGAGCAGTACTTC
TRBV3-1	-	many	TRBJ1-2	CASSQEAGYGYTF	TGTGCCAGCAGCCAAGAGGCAGGCTATGGCTACACCTTC
TRBV4-2	-	many	TRBJ1-2	CASSQDGISQDFGYGYTF	TGTGCCAGCAGCCAAGATGGGATTTCGCAAGACTTTGGCTATGGCTACACCTTC
TRBV18	-	-	TRBJ2-7	CASSPARDIAYEQYF	TGTGCCAGCTCACCTGCTCGGGACATAGCCTACGAGCAGTACTTC
TRBV5-1	-	many	TRBJ2-5	CASSLGPGQETQYF	TGCGCCAGCAGCTTGGGTCCAGGACAAGAGACCCAGTACTTC
TRBV30	TRBD2	few	TRBJ2-1	CAWKNPIGTSGGQSSYNEQFF	TGTGCCTGGAAAAACCCTATAGGGACTAGCGGGGGCCAGAGCTCCTACAATGAGCAGTTCTTC
TRBV6-1	-	-	TRBJ1-1	CASSTTPVGTEAFF	TGTGCCAGCAGCACTACCCCCGTGGGGACTGAAGCTTTCTTT
TRBV20-1	-	many	TRBJ1-5	CSANREGGNQPQHF	TGCAGTGCGAACAGAGAGGGGGGGAATCAGCCCCAGCATTTT
TRBV20-1	-	many	TRBJ2-2	CSAADRFGELFF	TGCAGTGCTGCCGATAGATTCGGGGAGCTGTTTTTT
TRBV11-2	TRBD2	few	TRBJ2-3	CASSIIGLAGGPSDTQYF	TGTGCCAGCAGCATCATAGGACTAGCGGGAGGGCCATCAGATACGCAGTATTTT
TRBV2	TRBD1	-	TRBJ1-4	CASRDREDEKLFF	TGTGCCAGCAGGGACAGGGAAGATGAAAAACTGTTTTTT